Below are 23 T cell receptor beta chains sequenced from a single sample in a study of a mutant IDH1 vaccine in newly diagnosed glioma. Sequencing was performed with immunoSEQ multiplex PCR; in TCRdb, only in-frame clones are kept and a portion is missing. Of tens of thousands of clones listed, 75% to 90% were seen once; the top ten hold roughly 3%. For these receptors, no antigen is known. Noted time point: week 47, end of study. In the vaccine, a single dose held 300 ug of the mutant IDH1 20-mer peptide, along with topical imiquimod. Here the sequenced sample was PBMCs, taken from a glioma patient whose treatment included an IDH1 peptide vaccine. The receptors were gathered from a woman aged 50 to 60 with glioma.

V and J are TRBV10-3 and TRBJ1-1, with TRBD1 matching over 9 bases. CDR3 length equals 17 residues. Trimming took 0 bases from V and 1 from J; bases not matched to a gene: 6. In germline, CDR1 is ENHRY, CDR2 SYGVKD. DNA of the CDR3: TGTGCCATCAGTGAGTCCGTACCGGGACAGGGGAACACTGAAGCTTTCTTT. Translation gives CAISESVPGQGNTEAFF.

This chain joins TRBV18 and TRBJ2-5; D perhaps matches TRBD2 (5 bases). Germline assignment: CDR1 KGHSH and CDR2 LQKENI. The V and J ends lost 3 bases and 5 bases respectively, with 10 bases between them. The CDR3 spans 13 residues. This CDR3 reads CASSPRGLETQYF. As DNA, the CDR3 is TGTGCCAGCTCACCCCGGGGTTTGGAGACCCAGTACTTC.

V gene TRBV14 combines with J gene TRBJ2-7, with unresolved D. The CDR3 is made up of 13 amino acids. Trimming removed 0 bases from V and 9 bases from J, with 12 bases in between. CDR1 is SGHDN and CDR2 is FVKESK in the germline V gene. CDR3 protein: CASSQDEDSPQYF. In DNA form, the CDR3 reads TGTGCCAGCAGCCAAGACGAAGACTCTCCGCAGTACTTC.

This clone has only one observation. The gene calls are TRBV5-1 and TRBJ2-1; 10 bases match TRBD2. The length of the CDR3 is 15 residues. CDR1 is SGHRS, CDR2 YFSETQ, per germline. After removal of 4 bases from V and 7 bases from J, the junction contained 8 bases not matched to a gene. The CDR3 nucleotides read TGCGCCAGCAGCGTACAAGCGGGGGGGCCGAATGAGCAGTTCTTC. It encodes CASSVQAGGPNEQFF.

This chain links TRBV6-1 with TRBJ1-1, with 7 bases aligning to TRBD1. This CDR3 is 13 amino acids long. Trimming cost V 6 bases and J 1 base; bases outside gene matches: 2. CDR1 MNHNS and CDR2 SASEGT come from the germline V gene. In nucleotides, the CDR3 is TGTGCCAGCAGCAGGACAGGGAACACTGAAGCTTTCTTT. It is translated as CASSRTGNTEAFF.

The rearrangement links TRBV15 to TRBJ2-3; no definite D call. This CDR3 contains 12 residues. V lost 5 bases to trimming and J lost 4 bases, with 7 bases between them. Germline CDR1 LNHNV, CDR2 YYDKDF (reference sequence). CDR3 region: CATSFPADTQYF. The CDR3 coding sequence is TGTGCCACCAGCTTCCCGGCAGATACGCAGTATTTT.

J is TRBJ2-6 and V is TRBV5-4, with D uncertain. The CDR3 has 15 residues. The germline gives CDR1 SGHNT, CDR2 YYREEE (reference sequence). The V gene lost 4 bases and the J gene lost 4 bases, with 12 bases spanning the gap. CDR3 in DNA: TGTGCCAGCAGCCATGCGGAGACCGGGGCCAACGTCCTGACTTTC. Its protein product is CASSHAETGANVLTF.

CDR3 region: CASSLRGTEKIFGYTF. The CDR3 DNA is TGCGCCAGCAGCTTGAGAGGGACGGAGAAGATCTTTGGCTACACCTTC. This chain uses TRBV5-1 with TRBJ1-2, with a tentative D call TRBD1 (5 bases). This CDR3 comprises 16 residues. Germline V gene data show CDR1 as SGHRS and CDR2 as YFSETQ. Trimming pared 1 base from V and 7 bases from J, leaving 20 bases between.

This chain connects TRBV5-4 to TRBJ1-4; no firm D call. CDR3 size: 16 residues. The V and J ends lost 0 bases and 5 bases respectively, with 14 bases between them. Germline assignment: CDR1 SGHNT and CDR2 YYREEE (reference sequence). For the CDR3, the DNA is TGTGCCAGCAGCTTGGGACCCCCAAAGTCCAATGAAAAACTGTTTTTT. Translated: CASSLGPPKSNEKLFF.

The chain recombines TRBV5-1 with TRBJ2-7, with D possibly being TRBD1 or TRBD2 (6 bases each). V lost 1 base and J 3 bases, leaving 14 bases between the germline ends. Germline V gene lookup returns CDR1 SGHRS and CDR2 YFSETQ. The length of the CDR3 is 15 residues. In nucleotides, the CDR3 is TGCGCCAGCAGCTTGAATTCGAGGGGGGTCTACGAGCAGTACTTC. Its protein product is CASSLNSRGVYEQYF.

This chain links TRBV7-9 with TRBJ2-7, with D tentatively TRBD1 or TRBD2 (5 bases each). In germline, CDR1 is SEHNR, CDR2 FQNEAQ (reference sequence). CDR3 size: 14 residues. Trimming stripped 6 bases from V and 0 bases from J, with 12 bases between. CDR3 nucleotides: TGTGCCAGCAGTCGAGGGACGGCCTCCTACGAGCAGTACTTC. It yields the protein CASSRGTASYEQYF.

The rearrangement links TRBV13 to TRBJ1-6; TRBD1 aligns across 7 bases. Germline V gives CDR1 PRHDT, CDR2 FYEKMQ (reference sequence). There are 16 residues in the CDR3. The V and J ends lost 0 bases and 9 bases, in that order; junction bases with no gene match: 8. Here the CDR3 reads CASSLGGGKSGSPLHF. DNA for the CDR3: TGTGCCAGCAGCTTAGGAGGGGGCAAAAGTGGTTCACCCCTCCACTTT.

V usage is TRBV4-1 and J usage is TRBJ1-2; D possibly corresponds to TRBD1 (6 bases). This CDR3 is built from 16 residues. CDR1 and CDR2 from the germline V gene are MGHRA and YSYEKL. The V end lost 0 bases, the J end lost 5 bases, and 16 bases lay between the germline ends. The CDR3 DNA follows: TGCGCCAGCAGCCAAGACCTACAGGGCTCTCGGTATGGCTACACCTTC. Protein sequence: CASSQDLQGSRYGYTF.

The chain couples TRBV5-1 to TRBJ2-3; D is perhaps TRBD1 (6 bases). V was cut by 6 bases and J by 2 bases, with 16 bases left in between. CDR1 and CDR2 from the germline V gene are SGHRS and YFSETQ. The CDR3 loop spans 15 amino acids. Written as DNA, the CDR3 is TGCGCCAGCACCCGTGGTGGGGGCGACACAGATACGCAGTATTTT. Encoded protein: CASTRGGGDTDTQYF.

The chain has TRBV7-2 and TRBJ2-5; D remains ambiguous. The CDR3 contains 15 residues. V gave up 5 bases and J gave up 6 bases, with 19 bases separating them. CDR1 SGHTA and CDR2 FQGNSA come from the germline V gene. The CDR3 loop reads CASSTSLSPGKTQYF. CDR3 nucleotide sequence: TGTGCCAGCAGCACCTCCCTCAGCCCCGGAAAGACCCAGTACTTC.

The chain has TRBV6-1 and TRBJ2-5; no clear D gene. CDR3 length: 10 residues. V lost 8 bases and J lost 3, with 4 bases in between. Germline-derived CDR1 and CDR2 are MNHNS and SASEGT. The CDR3 sequence is CASLEETQYF. In nucleotides, the CDR3 is TGTGCCAGCCTAGAAGAGACCCAGTACTTC.

The genes are TRBV6-1 and TRBJ1-6, with D tentatively TRBD1 (5 bases). The CDR3 is made up of 14 amino acids. The ends were cut back, 3 bases at V and 10 bases at J, with 13 bases in the middle. The V gene's germline CDR1 is MNHNS and CDR2 SASEGT. The CDR3 sequence: CASSDFQGRSPLHF. CDR3 DNA sequence: TGTGCCAGCAGTGATTTTCAGGGTCGATCACCCCTCCACTTT.

The chain recombines TRBV6-1 with TRBJ2-5; 8 nucleotides align to TRBD2. The CDR3 covers 14 residues. Losses at the gene ends were 9 bases for V and 2 bases for J; bases not matched to a gene: 8. The germline V gene encodes CDR1 MNHNS and CDR2 SASEGT. CDR3 DNA: TGTGCCAGTTCGGCGGGGGGCGCTCAAGAGACCCAGTACTTC. Protein sequence: CASSAGGAQETQYF.

The chain joins TRBV5-1 to TRBJ1-1, with TRBD1 as a possible D gene (5 bases). The V end was cut by 4 bases, the J end by 5 bases, with 15 bases between. This CDR3 spans 14 amino acids. Germline lookup yields CDR1 SGHRS and CDR2 YFSETQ. DNA for the CDR3: TGCGCCAGCAGCACCGGGCAGGGTGGTACTGAAGCTTTCTTT. Its protein is CASSTGQGGTEAFF.

This clone was observed a few times. This chain links TRBV5-1 with TRBJ1-1; D is unclear. V was trimmed by 2 bases and J by 3 bases, leaving 5 bases between them. This CDR3 is 12 amino acids long. CDR1 SGHRS and CDR2 YFSETQ come from the germline V gene. The CDR3 is CASSFGDTEAFF. CDR3 nucleotide sequence: TGCGCCAGCAGCTTCGGAGACACTGAAGCTTTCTTT. Variable domain in full (rest from reference TRBV5-1 and TRBJ1-1): KAGVTQTPRYLIKTRGQQVTLSCSPISGHRSVSWYQQTPGQGLQFLFEYFSETQRNKGNFPGRFSGRQFSNSRSEMNVSTLELGDSALYLCASSFGDTEAFFGQGTRLTVV.

The chain carries TRBV20-1 and TRBJ2-7; no reliable D call. The germline gives CDR1 DFQATT, CDR2 SNEGSKA (reference sequence). Trimming removed 3 bases at V and 5 bases at J, with 8 bases between. CDR3 length: 11 residues. The CDR3 nucleotides read TGCAGTGCTAGTGGTGGGCACGAGCAGTACTTC. Translated: CSASGGHEQYF.

Only a few counts were recorded for this clone. Here the CDR3 DNA reads TGTGCCAGCAGCTCGAGGGGGGGCTACGAGCAGTACTTC. It yields the protein CASSSRGGYEQYF. This chain joins TRBV7-9 and TRBJ2-7; the D gene is possibly TRBD2 (7 bases). Per germline, CDR1 SEHNR and CDR2 FQNEAQ (reference sequence). The CDR3 is 13 amino acids. Trimming removed 4 bases at V and 3 bases at J, with 10 bases between.

The chain combines TRBV14 with TRBJ1-4; D is uncertain. CDR3 length: 14 residues. The germline V gene has CDR1 SGHDN and CDR2 FVKESK. The V end was cut by 0 bases, the J end by 7 bases, with 9 bases between. The CDR3 region has the DNA TGTGCCAGCAGCCAAGATCTGAAGGTTGAAAAACTGTTTTTT. It encodes CASSQDLKVEKLFF.